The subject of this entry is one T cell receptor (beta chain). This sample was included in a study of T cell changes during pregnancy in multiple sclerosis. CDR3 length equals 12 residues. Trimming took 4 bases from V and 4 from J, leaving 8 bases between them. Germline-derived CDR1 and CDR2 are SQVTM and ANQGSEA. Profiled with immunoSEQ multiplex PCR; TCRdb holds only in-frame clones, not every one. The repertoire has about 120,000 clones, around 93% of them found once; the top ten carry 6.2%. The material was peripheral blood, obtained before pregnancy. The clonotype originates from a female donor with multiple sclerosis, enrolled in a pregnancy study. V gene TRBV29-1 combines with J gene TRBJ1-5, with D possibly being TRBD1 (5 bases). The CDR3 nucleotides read TGCAGCGTTGGGGGGGGGAATCAGCCCCAGCATTTT. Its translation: CSVGGGNQPQHF.